This TCR beta chain came from a study of T cells in Graves' hyperthyroidism and ophthalmopathy. Germline loops: CDR1 PRHDT, CDR2 FYEKMQ (reference sequence). The CDR3 spans 15 residues. V was clipped by 2 bases and J by 2 bases, with 11 bases between them. Researchers amplified the TCR beta CDR3 regions from RNA transcripts. TCR CDR3 regions were first amplified by RT-PCR with HTBI primers. TCRdb reanalysed the multiplex PCR reads using MiXCR and keeps one entry per CDR3 protein. The sample includes about 640,000 distinct CDR3 sequences, about 20% of them seen just once. The chain joins TRBV13 to TRBJ2-3; D perhaps matches TRBD1 (6 bases). The specimen sequenced was blood. This clonotype was obtained from a man younger than 45 with Graves' ophthalmopathy. This CDR3 reads CASSLWAGDTDTQYF. The CDR3, as DNA: TGTGCCAGCAGCTTATGGGCAGGGGACACAGATACGCAGTATTTT.